The source of this TCR beta chain is a study of Ad26.COV2.S vaccination and SARS-CoV-2 variants. Study-level information: The donor was enrolled in the Ad26.COV2.S arm of the COV1001 trial.

As regards this clone: Its antigen is as yet unknown.

Noted treatment: some 20 received Ad26.COV2.S at low or high dose, single or two shots; several received placebo; per-sample allocation not given. All samples were drawn on day 63, counting from the first vaccine or placebo injection. Germline CDR1 MDHEN, CDR2 SYDVKM. CDR3 length: 13 amino acids. With V trimmed by 6 bases and J by 6 bases, 5 bases remained unmatched. Using immunoSEQ multiplex PCR, the repertoire was profiled, and TCRdb retains in-frame clones only, with some absent. Of about 430,000 clones listed, about nine tenths are singletons. Overall study findings and caveats: Participants given vaccine showed non-spike TCR breadth similar to that of placebo recipients. Analyses of TCR breadth and depth may have underestimated total T cell responses.

This TCR was recovered from a person aged 18-65 years who received the Ad26.COV2.S COVID-19 vaccine or a placebo. The specimen was peripheral blood, collected in a trial of Ad26.COV2.S vaccine versus placebo. This chain uses TRBV28 with TRBJ2-1; TRBD2 matches 7 bases. The CDR3 bases are TGTGCCAGCAGCTATTCTAGCGGCAATGAGCAGTTCTTC. Its protein is CASSYSSGNEQFF.